A single sample is the source of the 19 T cell receptor beta chains below, sequenced in a study of siplizumab effects on memory and regulatory T cells. This table comes from immunoSEQ multiplex PCR, and its TCRdb copy is limited to in-frame clones, with some not included. In the table there are 99,000 or so clones, over 90% of which are singletons. Source material: non-Treg CD4+ T cells sorted from blood. The source of these receptors is a human donor in good health.

This sequence joins TRBV7-8 and TRBJ2-1; possible D gene TRBD2, 5 bases. Between the trimmed V and J ends, which lost 5 bases and 4 bases, there was a span of 9 bases. CDR1 SGHVS and CDR2 FQNEAQ come from the germline V gene. The CDR3 runs 13 residues. The CDR3 protein is CASSVTNYNEQFF. For the CDR3, the DNA is TGTGCCAGCAGCGTGACTAATTACAATGAGCAGTTCTTC.

V is TRBV7-6 and J is TRBJ2-7, with 9 bases matching TRBD2. The CDR3 runs 16 residues. CDR1 and CDR2 from the germline V gene are SGHVS and FNYEAQ. V was pared by 6 bases and J by 4 bases, with 13 bases of the junction left unmatched. In DNA, the CDR3 is TGTGCCAGCAGTCCTGAACCGGGACTAGCCCGGTACGAGCAGTACTTC. This codes for CASSPEPGLARYEQYF.

The chain has TRBV27 and TRBJ1-4; the D is unclear. V gave up 5 bases and J gave up 8 bases, with 9 bases separating them. Germline V gene sequence: CDR1 MNHEY, CDR2 SMNVEV (reference sequence). CDR3 length: 12 amino acids. CDR3 sequence (DNA): TGTGCCAGCAGTCGAGTACGGGAAAAACTGTTTTTT. This gives the protein CASSRVREKLFF.

The CDR3 region has the DNA TGTGCCAGCAGCTCCGATTCGATAGGGTTTAACGAGCAGTACTTC. Protein: CASSSDSIGFNEQYF. J is TRBJ2-7 and V is TRBV5-5; D is undetermined. CDR1 is SGHKS and CDR2 is YYEKEE in the germline V gene (reference sequence). Trimming pared 3 bases from V and 5 bases from J, leaving 18 bases between. This CDR3 has 15 amino acids.

The V call is TRBV28, the J call TRBJ2-2; TRBD1 is a possible D gene (5 bases). Germline lookup yields CDR1 MDHEN and CDR2 SYDVKM. Trimming stripped 6 bases from V and 5 bases from J, with 13 bases between. The CDR3 consists of 14 residues. In DNA, the CDR3 is TGTGCCAGCAGCCGACCAGGGATTACCGGGGAGCTGTTTTTT. This codes for CASSRPGITGELFF.

This chain links TRBV28 with TRBJ1-2; D might be TRBD1 (6 bases). This CDR3 has 13 residues. The V gene lost 10 bases and the J gene lost 5 bases, with 17 bases spanning the gap. Germline CDR1 reads MDHEN; CDR2 reads SYDVKM. CDR3 DNA sequence: TGTGCCACCAGACCTGCGAGGGGGTATGGCTACACCTTC. Its protein product is CATRPARGYGYTF.

The chain couples TRBV7-9 to TRBJ2-4; TRBD2 matches 7 bases. Germline values: CDR1 SEHNR, CDR2 FQNEAQ (reference sequence). Trimming at V came to 3 bases and at J to 15 bases, leaving 11 bases not matched to a gene. The CDR3 is 13 residues long. CDR3 region: CASSFAGLEGRYF. CDR3 in DNA: TGTGCCAGCAGCTTCGCCGGACTAGAGGGGAGGTACTTC.

The chain employs TRBV27 and TRBJ2-7; D is unclear. Deletions cut 0 bases from V and 4 bases from J, with 19 bases between. The CDR3 runs 17 residues. Germline V gene data show CDR1 as MNHEY and CDR2 as SMNVEV (reference sequence). CDR3 nucleotides: TGTGCCAGCAGTTTATCTTTCTCCGGGTTTGAAGCTTACGAGCAGTACTTC. Protein sequence: CASSLSFSGFEAYEQYF.

This rearrangement joins TRBV4-2 to TRBJ1-1, with 10 positions matching TRBD1. The CDR3 is made up of 15 amino acids. The germline CDR1 and CDR2 sequences are LGHNA and YNFKEQ. With 2 bases clipped from V and 1 base from J, the junction kept 1 base outside the gene matches. In DNA form, the CDR3 reads TGTGCCAGCAGCCAATGGACAGGGGGGAACACTGAAGCTTTCTTT. Residues: CASSQWTGGNTEAFF.

This chain joins TRBV28 and TRBJ1-2; TRBD1 matches 7 bases. This CDR3 comprises 15 residues. Trimming at V came to 4 bases and at J to 7 bases, leaving 12 bases not matched to a gene. CDR1 MDHEN and CDR2 SYDVKM come from the germline V gene. CDR3 nucleotide sequence: TGTGCCAGCAGTTCCTCAAAACAGGGGAAGGGTGGCTACACCTTC. Its translation: CASSSSKQGKGGYTF.

The J gene is TRBJ2-4, the V gene TRBV19; maybe TRBD1 (6 bases). The CDR3 has 13 residues. CDR1 is LNHDA and CDR2 is SQIVND in the germline V gene (reference sequence). V gave up 8 bases and J gave up 5 bases, with 13 bases separating them. In DNA form, the CDR3 reads TGTGCCAGTTCCGGACAGCTCCAAAACATTCAGTACTTC. This sequence encodes CASSGQLQNIQYF.

V usage is TRBV11-3 and J usage is TRBJ2-7; D is possibly TRBD1 (5 bases). This CDR3 is built from 13 residues. The germline gives CDR1 SGHNT, CDR2 YENEEA. V gave up 3 bases and J gave up 4 bases, with 10 bases separating them. CDR3 bases: TGTGCCAGCAGCTTCGGCGGACAATACGAGCAGTACTTC. Translated, it gives CASSFGGQYEQYF.

The chain uses TRBV7-6 and TRBJ2-5, with 12 bases aligning to TRBD2. The CDR3 runs to 15 residues. Per germline, CDR1 SGHVS and CDR2 FNYEAQ. Trimming took 4 bases from V and 5 from J; bases not matched to a gene: 5. The CDR3 loop is CASSSLAGGQETQYF. CDR3 nucleotide sequence: TGTGCCAGCAGCTCTCTAGCGGGAGGGCAGGAGACCCAGTACTTC.

The J gene is TRBJ2-5, the V gene TRBV30, with 8 bases identical to TRBD2. The germline V gene has CDR1 GTSNPN and CDR2 SVGIG (reference sequence). The ends lost 4 bases at V and 4 bases at J; junction bases unmatched: 14. The CDR3 is made up of 16 amino acids. For the CDR3, the DNA is TGTGCCTGGAACCCGGTATTCGCGGGAGGAGGAGAGACCCAGTACTTC. This codes for CAWNPVFAGGGETQYF.

The rearrangement joins TRBV5-1 to TRBJ1-4, with 7 bases that match TRBD1. This CDR3 is 12 amino acids long. The germline CDR1 and CDR2 sequences are SGHRS and YFSETQ. V shed 5 bases and J 8 bases; nucleotides not matched to a gene: 3. The CDR3, as DNA: TGCGCCAGCAGGGCGGACAGGGAAAAACTGTTTTTT. Translating gives CASRADREKLFF.

In nucleotides, the CDR3 is TGTGCCAGCAGTTTCGGCGGGGCGGGCATAGAGACCCAGTACTTC. Its protein product is CASSFGGAGIETQYF. The V call is TRBV7-3, the J call TRBJ2-5; TRBD2 might be the D (6 bases). Germline V lookup: CDR1 SGHTA, CDR2 FQGTGA. CDR3 length: 15 amino acids. V shed 6 bases and J shed 4 bases, with 18 bases lying between them.

The chain uses TRBV5-1 and TRBJ1-3, with TRBD1 matching over 7 bases. Looked up from germline, CDR1 is SGHRS and CDR2 is YFSETQ. The CDR3 length is 17 residues. Trimming cost V 4 bases and J 0 bases; bases outside gene matches: 10. CDR3 region: CASSPSGGMSSGNTIYF. CDR3 in DNA: TGCGCCAGCAGCCCGTCAGGGGGAATGAGCTCTGGAAACACCATATATTTT.

The gene calls are TRBV29-1 and TRBJ1-1; 8 bases align to TRBD1. This CDR3 is 13 amino acids long. From germline, CDR1 is SQVTM and CDR2 ANQGSEA. CDR3 sequence reads: CSTPGTGNTEAFF. The CDR3 coding sequence is TGCAGTACACCCGGGACAGGGAACACTGAAGCTTTCTTT. Full variable domain (missing parts from reference TRBV29-1 and TRBJ1-1): SAVISQKPSRDICQRGTSLTIQCQVDSQVTMMFWYRQQPGQSLTLIATANQGSEATYESGFVIDKFPISRPNLTFSTLTVSNMSPEDSSIYLCSTPGTGNTEAFFGQGTRLTVV.

This clone was picked up one time. This sequence joins TRBV29-1 and TRBJ1-5; TRBD1 agrees at 10 bases. This CDR3 contains 12 residues. Trimming at V came to 8 bases and at J to 10 bases, leaving 8 bases not matched to a gene. CDR1 SQVTM and CDR2 ANQGSEA come from the germline V gene. The DNA for the CDR3 is TGCAGCCCAGGGACAGGGGCCCCCCCCCAGCATTTT. It specifies CSPGTGAPPQHF.